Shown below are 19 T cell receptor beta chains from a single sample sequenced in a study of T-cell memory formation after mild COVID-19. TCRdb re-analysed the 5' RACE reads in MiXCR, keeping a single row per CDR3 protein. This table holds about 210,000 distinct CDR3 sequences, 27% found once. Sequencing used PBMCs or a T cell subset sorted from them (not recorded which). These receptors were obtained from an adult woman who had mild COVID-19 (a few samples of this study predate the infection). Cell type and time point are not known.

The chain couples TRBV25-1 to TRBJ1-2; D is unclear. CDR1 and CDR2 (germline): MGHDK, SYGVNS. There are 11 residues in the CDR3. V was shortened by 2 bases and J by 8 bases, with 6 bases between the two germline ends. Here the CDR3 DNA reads TGTGCCAGCAGTGAAGTCCAAGGCTACACCTTC. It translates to CASSEVQGYTF.

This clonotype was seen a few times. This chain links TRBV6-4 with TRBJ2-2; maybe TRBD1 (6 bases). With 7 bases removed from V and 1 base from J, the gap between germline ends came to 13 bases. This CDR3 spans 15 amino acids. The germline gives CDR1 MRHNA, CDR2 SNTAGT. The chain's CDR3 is CASTRTALNTGELFF. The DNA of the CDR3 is TGTGCCAGCACCCGGACAGCTTTGAACACCGGGGAGCTGTTTTTT.

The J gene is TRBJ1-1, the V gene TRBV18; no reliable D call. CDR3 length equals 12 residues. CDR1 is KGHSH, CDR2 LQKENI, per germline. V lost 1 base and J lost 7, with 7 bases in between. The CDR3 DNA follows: TGTGCCAGCTCACCACATCAACGTGAAGCTTTCTTT. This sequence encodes CASSPHQREAFF.

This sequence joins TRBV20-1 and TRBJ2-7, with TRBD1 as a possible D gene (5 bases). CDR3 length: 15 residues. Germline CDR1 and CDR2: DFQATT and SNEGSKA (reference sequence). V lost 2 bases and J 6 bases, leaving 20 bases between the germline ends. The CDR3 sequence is CSARSLEGVSGEQYF. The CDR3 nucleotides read TGCAGTGCTAGAAGTTTGGAAGGGGTCTCCGGCGAGCAGTACTTC.

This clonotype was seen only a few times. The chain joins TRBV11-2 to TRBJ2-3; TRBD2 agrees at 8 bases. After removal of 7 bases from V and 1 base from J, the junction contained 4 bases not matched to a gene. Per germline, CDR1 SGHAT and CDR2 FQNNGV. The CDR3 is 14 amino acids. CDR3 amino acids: CASTRGGRTDTQYF. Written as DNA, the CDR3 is TGTGCCAGCACCCGGGGGGGGCGCACAGATACGCAGTATTTT.

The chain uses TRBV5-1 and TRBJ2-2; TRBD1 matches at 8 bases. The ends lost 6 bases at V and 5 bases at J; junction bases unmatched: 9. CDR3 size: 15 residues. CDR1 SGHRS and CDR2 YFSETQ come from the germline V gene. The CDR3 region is CASNTLDRVTGELFF. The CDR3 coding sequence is TGCGCCAGCAACACCCTGGACAGGGTGACCGGGGAGCTGTTTTTT.

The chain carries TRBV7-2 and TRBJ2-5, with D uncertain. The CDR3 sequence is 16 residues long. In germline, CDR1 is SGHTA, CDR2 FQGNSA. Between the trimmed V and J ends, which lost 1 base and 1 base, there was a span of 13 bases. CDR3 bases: TGTGCCAGCAGCTTAGTTTTCCAGAGACTCCAAGAGACCCAGTACTTC. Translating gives CASSLVFQRLQETQYF. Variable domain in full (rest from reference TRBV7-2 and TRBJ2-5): GAGVSQSPSNKVTEKGKDVELRCDPISGHTALYWYRQSLGQGLEFLIYFQGNSAPDKSGLPSDRFSAERTGGSVSTLTIQRTQQEDSAVYLCASSLVFQRLQETQYFGPGTRLLVL.

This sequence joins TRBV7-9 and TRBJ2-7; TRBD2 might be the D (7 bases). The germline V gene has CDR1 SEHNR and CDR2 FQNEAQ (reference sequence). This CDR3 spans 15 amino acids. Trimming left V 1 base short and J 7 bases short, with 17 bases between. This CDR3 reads CASSLVLAGAREQYF. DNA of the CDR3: TGTGCCAGCAGCTTAGTGTTGGCGGGGGCAAGGGAGCAGTACTTC. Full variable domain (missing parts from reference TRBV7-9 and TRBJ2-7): DTGVSQNPRHKITKRGQNVTFRCDPISEHNRLYWYRQTLGQGPEFLTYFQNEAQLEKSRLLSDRFSAERPKGSFSTLEIQRTEQGDSAMYLCASSLVLAGAREQYFGPGTRLTVT.

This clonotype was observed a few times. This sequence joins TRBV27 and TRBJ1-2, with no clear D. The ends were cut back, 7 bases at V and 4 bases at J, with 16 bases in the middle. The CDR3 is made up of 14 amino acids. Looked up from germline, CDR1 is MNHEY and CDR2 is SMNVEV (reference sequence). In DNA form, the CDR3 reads TGTGCCAGCAAATTGGGAGAGGGCGGCTATGGCTACACCTTC. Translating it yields CASKLGEGGYGYTF.

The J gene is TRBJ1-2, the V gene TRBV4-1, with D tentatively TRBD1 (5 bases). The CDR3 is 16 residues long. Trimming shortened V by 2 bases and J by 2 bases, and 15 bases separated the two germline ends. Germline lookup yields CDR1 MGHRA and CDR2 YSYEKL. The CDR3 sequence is CASSQPTELQNYGYTF. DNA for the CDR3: TGCGCCAGCAGCCAACCGACAGAACTACAAAACTATGGCTACACCTTC.

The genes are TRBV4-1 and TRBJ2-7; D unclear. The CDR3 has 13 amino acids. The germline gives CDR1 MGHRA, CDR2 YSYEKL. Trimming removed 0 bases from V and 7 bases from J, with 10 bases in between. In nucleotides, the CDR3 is TGCGCCAGCAGCCAAGATCAATCATTGGAGCAGTACTTC. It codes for CASSQDQSLEQYF.

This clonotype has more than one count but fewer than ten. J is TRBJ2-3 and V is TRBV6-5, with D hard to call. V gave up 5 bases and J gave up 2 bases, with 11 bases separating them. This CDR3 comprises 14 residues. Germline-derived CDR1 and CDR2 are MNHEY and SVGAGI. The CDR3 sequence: CASSTYQPTDTQYF. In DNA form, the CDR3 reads TGTGCCAGCAGTACCTACCAACCCACAGATACGCAGTATTTT.

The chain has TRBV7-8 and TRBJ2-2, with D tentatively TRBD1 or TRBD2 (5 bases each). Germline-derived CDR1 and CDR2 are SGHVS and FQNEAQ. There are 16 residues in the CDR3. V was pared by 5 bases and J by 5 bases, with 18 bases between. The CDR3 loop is CASSGPGERTTGELFF. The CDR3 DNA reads TGTGCCAGCAGCGGCCCCGGGGAGCGGACAACCGGGGAGCTGTTTTTT.

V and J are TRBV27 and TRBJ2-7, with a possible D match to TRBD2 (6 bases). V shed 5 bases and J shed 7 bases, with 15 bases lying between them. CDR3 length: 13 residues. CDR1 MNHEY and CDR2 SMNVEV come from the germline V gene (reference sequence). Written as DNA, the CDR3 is TGTGCCAGCAGTCCCGGGACTCCGGGGGAGCAGTACTTC. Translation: CASSPGTPGEQYF.

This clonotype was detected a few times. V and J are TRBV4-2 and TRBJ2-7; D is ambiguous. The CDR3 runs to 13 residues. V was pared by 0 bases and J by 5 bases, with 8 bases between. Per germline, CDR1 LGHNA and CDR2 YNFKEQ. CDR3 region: CASSQESQHEQYF. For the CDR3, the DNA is TGTGCCAGCAGCCAAGAATCACAGCACGAGCAGTACTTC.

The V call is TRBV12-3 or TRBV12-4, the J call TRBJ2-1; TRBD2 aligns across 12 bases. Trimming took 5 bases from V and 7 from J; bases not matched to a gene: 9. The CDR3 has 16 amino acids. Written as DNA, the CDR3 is TGTGCCAGCAGTCCCAGGACTAGCGGGATAAGGAATGAGCAGTTCTTC. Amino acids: CASSPRTSGIRNEQFF.

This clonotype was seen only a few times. CDR3 in amino acids: CASSLDASNQPQHF. CDR3 bases: TGTGCCAGCAGCTTGGATGCTAGCAATCAGCCCCAGCATTTT. The rearrangement joins TRBV7-2 to TRBJ1-5, with unresolved D. Germline V gene data show CDR1 as SGHTA and CDR2 as FQGNSA. The CDR3 runs to 14 residues. Trimming shortened V by 3 bases and J by 0 bases, and 6 bases separated the two germline ends.

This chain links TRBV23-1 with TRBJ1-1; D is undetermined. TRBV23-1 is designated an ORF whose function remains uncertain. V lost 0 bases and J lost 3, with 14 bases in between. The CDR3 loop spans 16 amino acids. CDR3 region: CASSQSDRPNDTEAFF. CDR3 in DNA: TGCGCCAGCAGTCAATCAGATCGTCCTAACGACACTGAAGCTTTCTTT.

CDR3 bases: TGTGCCAGCAGGCGGGGGGATGGGCAGTTCTTC. Its translation: CASRRGDGQFF. The chain uses TRBV6-5 and TRBJ2-1; TRBD2 matches at 8 bases. Germline values: CDR1 MNHEY, CDR2 SVGAGI. The CDR3 is 11 amino acids. V gave up 6 bases and J gave up 12 bases; unmatched junction bases: 4.